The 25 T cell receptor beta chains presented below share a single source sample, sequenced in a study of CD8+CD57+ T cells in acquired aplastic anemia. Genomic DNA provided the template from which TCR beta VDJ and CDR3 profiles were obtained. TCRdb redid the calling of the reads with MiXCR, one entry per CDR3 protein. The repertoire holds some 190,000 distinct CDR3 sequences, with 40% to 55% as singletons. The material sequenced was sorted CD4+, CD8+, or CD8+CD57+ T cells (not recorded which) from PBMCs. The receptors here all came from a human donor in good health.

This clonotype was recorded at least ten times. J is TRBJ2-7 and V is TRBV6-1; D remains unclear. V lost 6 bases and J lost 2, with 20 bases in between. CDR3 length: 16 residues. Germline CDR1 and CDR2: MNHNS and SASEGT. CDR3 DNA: TGTGCCAGCAGCGTATATACATCCGGGCTTACCTACGAGCAGTACTTC. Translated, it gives CASSVYTSGLTYEQYF.

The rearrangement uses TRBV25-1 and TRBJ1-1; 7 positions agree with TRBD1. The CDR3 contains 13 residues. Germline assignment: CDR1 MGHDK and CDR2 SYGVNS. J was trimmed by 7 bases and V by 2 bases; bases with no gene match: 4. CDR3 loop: CASSEPGQREAFF. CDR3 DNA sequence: TGTGCCAGCAGTGAACCGGGACAGCGTGAAGCTTTCTTT. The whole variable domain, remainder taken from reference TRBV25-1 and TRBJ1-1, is EADIYQTPRYLVIGTGKKITLECSQTMGHDKMYWYQQDPGMELHLIHYSYGVNSTEKGDLSSESTVSRIRTEHFPLTLESARPSHTSQYLCASSEPGQREAFFGQGTRLTVV.

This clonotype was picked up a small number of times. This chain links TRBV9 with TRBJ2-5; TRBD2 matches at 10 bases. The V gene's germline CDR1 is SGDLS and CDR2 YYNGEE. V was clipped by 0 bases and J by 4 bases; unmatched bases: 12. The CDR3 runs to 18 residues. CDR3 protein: CASSVGLSGRLGRETQYF. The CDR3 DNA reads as TGTGCCAGCAGCGTAGGTCTTAGCGGGAGGCTGGGCAGAGAGACCCAGTACTTC.

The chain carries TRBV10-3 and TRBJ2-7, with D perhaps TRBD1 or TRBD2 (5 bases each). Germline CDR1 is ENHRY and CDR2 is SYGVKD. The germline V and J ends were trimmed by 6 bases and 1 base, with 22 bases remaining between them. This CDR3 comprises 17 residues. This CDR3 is CAIRQNPGTGHSYEQYF. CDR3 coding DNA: TGTGCCATCAGACAAAACCCAGGGACGGGGCATTCCTACGAGCAGTACTTC.

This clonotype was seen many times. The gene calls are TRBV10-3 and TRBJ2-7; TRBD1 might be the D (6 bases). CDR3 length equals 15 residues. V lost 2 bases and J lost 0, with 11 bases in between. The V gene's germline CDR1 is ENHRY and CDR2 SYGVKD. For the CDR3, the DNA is TGTGCCATCAGTGAGAGTCACAGGGTCTCCTACGAGCAGTACTTC. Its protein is CAISESHRVSYEQYF.

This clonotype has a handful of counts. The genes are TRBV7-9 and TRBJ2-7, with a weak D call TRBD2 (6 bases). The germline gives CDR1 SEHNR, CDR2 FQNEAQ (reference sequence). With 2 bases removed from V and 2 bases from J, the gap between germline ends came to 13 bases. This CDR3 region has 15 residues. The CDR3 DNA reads TGTGCCAGCAGCTTAATCGGGACGGGGGCCTACGAGCAGTACTTC. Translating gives CASSLIGTGAYEQYF.

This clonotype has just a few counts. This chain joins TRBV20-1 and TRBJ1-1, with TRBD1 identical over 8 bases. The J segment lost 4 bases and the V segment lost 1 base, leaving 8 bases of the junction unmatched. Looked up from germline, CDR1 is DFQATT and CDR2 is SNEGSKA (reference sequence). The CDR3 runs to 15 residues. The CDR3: CSARAQGQVITEAFF. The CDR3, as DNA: TGCAGTGCTAGAGCCCAGGGACAGGTCATCACTGAAGCTTTCTTT.

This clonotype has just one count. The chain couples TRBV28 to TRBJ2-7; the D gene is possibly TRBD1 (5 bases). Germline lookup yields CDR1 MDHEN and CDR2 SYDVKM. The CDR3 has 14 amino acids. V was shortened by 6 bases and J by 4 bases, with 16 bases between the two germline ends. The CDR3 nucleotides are TGTGCCAGCAGCTCCGCCGTCAGGGAATACGAGCAGTACTTC. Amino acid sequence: CASSSAVREYEQYF.

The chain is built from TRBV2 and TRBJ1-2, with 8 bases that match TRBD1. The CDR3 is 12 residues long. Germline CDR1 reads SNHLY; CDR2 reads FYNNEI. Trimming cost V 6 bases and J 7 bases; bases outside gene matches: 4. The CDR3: CASRRTGTGYTF. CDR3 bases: TGTGCCAGCAGACGGACAGGGACTGGCTACACCTTC.

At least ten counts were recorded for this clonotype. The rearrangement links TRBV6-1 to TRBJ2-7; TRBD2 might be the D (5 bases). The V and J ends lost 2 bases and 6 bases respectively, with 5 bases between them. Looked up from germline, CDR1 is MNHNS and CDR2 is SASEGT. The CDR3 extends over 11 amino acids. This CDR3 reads CASSERGEQYF. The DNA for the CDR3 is TGTGCCAGCAGTGAACGGGGCGAGCAGTACTTC.

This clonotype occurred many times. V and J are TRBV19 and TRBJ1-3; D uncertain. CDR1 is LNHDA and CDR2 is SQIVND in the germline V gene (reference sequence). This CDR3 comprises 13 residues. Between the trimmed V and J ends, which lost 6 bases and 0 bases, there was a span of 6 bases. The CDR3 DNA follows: TGTGCCAGTAGGCATACCTCTGGAAACACCATATATTTT. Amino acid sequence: CASRHTSGNTIYF.

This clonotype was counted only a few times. This CDR3 is CAIRGADTEAFF. Here the CDR3 DNA reads TGTGCCATCAGGGGGGCGGACACTGAAGCTTTCTTT. This sequence joins TRBV10-3 and TRBJ1-1, with TRBD1 as a possible D gene (6 bases). Germline assignment: CDR1 ENHRY and CDR2 SYGVKD. The CDR3 is 12 amino acids. V was trimmed by 6 bases and J by 3 bases, leaving 8 bases between them.

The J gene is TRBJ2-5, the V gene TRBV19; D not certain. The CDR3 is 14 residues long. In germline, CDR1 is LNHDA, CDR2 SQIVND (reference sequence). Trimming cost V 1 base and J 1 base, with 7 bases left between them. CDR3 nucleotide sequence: TGTGCCAGTAGTATAGGTCCCACCCAAGAGACCCAGTACTTC. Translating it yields CASSIGPTQETQYF.

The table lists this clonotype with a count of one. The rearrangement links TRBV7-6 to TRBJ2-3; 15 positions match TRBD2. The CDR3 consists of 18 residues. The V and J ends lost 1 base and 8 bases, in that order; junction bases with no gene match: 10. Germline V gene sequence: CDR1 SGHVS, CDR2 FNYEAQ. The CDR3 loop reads CASSLGWTSGGARGTQYF. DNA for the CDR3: TGTGCCAGCAGCTTAGGTTGGACTAGCGGGGGGGCGAGGGGTACGCAGTATTTT.

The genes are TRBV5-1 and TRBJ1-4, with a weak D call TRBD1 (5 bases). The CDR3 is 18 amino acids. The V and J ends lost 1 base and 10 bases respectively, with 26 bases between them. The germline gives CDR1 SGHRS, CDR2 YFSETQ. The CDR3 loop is CASSLSATALSSGGKLFF. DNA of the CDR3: TGCGCCAGCAGCTTGTCGGCGACAGCGCTTTCATCTGGGGGAAAACTGTTTTTT.

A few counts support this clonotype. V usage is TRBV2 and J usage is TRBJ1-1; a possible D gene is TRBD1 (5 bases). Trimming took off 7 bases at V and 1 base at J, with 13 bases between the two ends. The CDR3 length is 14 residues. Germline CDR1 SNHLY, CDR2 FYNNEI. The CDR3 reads CASTFWGTNTEAFF. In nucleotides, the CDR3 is TGTGCCAGCACCTTCTGGGGGACGAACACTGAAGCTTTCTTT.

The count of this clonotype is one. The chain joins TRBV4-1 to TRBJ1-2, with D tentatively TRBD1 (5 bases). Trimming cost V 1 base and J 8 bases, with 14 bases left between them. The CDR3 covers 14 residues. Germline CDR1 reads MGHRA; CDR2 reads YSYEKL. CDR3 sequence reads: CASSQVGQGRGYTF. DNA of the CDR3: TGCGCCAGCAGCCAAGTGGGTCAGGGAAGGGGCTACACCTTC.

CDR3 DNA sequence: TGTGCCAGCAGCTACCAGGGGAATCGGTCTGAAGCTTTCTTT. Translating gives CASSYQGNRSEAFF. This chain uses TRBV7-9 with TRBJ1-1; a weak D match, TRBD1 (6 bases). Trimming cost V 4 bases and J 6 bases, with 15 bases left between them. Germline V gives CDR1 SEHNR, CDR2 FQNEAQ (reference sequence). The CDR3 is 14 amino acids.

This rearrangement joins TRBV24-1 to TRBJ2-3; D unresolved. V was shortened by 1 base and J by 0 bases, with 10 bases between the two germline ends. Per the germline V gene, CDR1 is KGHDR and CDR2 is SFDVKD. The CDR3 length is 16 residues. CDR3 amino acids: CATSDFQGTSTDTQYF. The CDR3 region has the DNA TGTGCCACCAGTGATTTTCAAGGAACTAGCACAGATACGCAGTATTTT.

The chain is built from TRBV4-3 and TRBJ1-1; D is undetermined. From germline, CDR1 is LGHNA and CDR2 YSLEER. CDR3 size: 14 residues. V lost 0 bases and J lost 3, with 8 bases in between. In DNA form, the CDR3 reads TGCGCCAGCAGCCAAGATCCGGGAGACACTGAAGCTTTCTTT. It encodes CASSQDPGDTEAFF.

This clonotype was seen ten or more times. The CDR3 region is CATSDSTGTSTGRGEQFF. The CDR3 nucleotides are TGTGCCACCAGTGATTCGACCGGGACTAGCACCGGACGTGGTGAGCAGTTCTTC. The chain joins TRBV24-1 to TRBJ2-1; 9 nucleotides agree with TRBD2. V dropped 2 bases and J dropped 9; count of bases not matched to a gene: 16. Looked up from germline, CDR1 is KGHDR and CDR2 is SFDVKD. This CDR3 spans 18 amino acids.

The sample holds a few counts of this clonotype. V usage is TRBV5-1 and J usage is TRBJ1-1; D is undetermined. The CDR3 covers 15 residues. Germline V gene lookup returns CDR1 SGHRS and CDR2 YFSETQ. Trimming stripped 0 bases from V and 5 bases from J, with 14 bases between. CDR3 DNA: TGCGCCAGCAGCTTGGCAGGTCACCGACGGACTGAAGCTTTCTTT. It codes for CASSLAGHRRTEAFF.

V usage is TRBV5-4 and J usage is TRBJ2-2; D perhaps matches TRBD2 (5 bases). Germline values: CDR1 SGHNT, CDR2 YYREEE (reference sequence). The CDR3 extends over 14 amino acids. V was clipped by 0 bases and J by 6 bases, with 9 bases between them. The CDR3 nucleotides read TGTGCCAGCAGCTTGGTCGGCGGGTCCGGGGAGCTGTTTTTT. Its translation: CASSLVGGSGELFF.

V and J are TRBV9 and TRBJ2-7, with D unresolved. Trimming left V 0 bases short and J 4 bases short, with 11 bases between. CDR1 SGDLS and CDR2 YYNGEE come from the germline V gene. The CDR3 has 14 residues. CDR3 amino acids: CASSVEVSSYEQYF. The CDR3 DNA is TGTGCCAGCAGCGTAGAGGTTTCCTCTTACGAGCAGTACTTC. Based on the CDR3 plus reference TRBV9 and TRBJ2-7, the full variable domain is DSGVTQTPKHLITATGQRVTLRCSPRSGDLSVYWYQQSLDQGLQFLIQYYNGEERAKGNILERFSAQQFPDLHSELNLSSLELGDSALYFCASSVEVSSYEQYFGPGTRLTVT.

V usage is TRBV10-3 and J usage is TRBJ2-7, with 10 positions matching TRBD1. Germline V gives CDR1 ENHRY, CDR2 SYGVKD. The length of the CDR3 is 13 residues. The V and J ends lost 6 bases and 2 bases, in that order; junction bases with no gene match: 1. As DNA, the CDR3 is TGTGCCATCAGGGGACAGGGGACCTACGAGCAGTACTTC. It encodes CAIRGQGTYEQYF.